This T cell receptor (beta chain) stems from a study of early T cells in non-severe SARS-CoV-2 infection. General observations from the study: Private and CD4 specificities were missed by VDJdb matching, which favored anti-spike CD8 responses.

The CDR3 runs to 13 residues. Germline V gene lookup returns CDR1 DFQATT and CDR2 SNEGSKA (reference sequence). Trimming removed 5 bases from V and 5 bases from J; junction bases left unmatched: 4. This clonotype is labeled as medium-sized (0.01 to 0.1%). The antigen remains undetermined. TCRdb reanalysed the 5' RACE reads using MiXCR and keeps one entry per CDR3 protein. The profile shows 20,000 to 25,000 distinct CDR3 sequences, roughly 4.7% of them singletons. V is TRBV20-1 and J is TRBJ2-7; TRBD1 matches 12 bases. The sample comprised whole blood. This clonotype originated in an adult who was a healthcare worker with PCR-confirmed SARS-CoV-2 infection or an uninfected control (not recorded which). The CDR3 region is CSAPGQGAHEQYF. CDR3 sequence (DNA): TGCAGTGCTCCGGGACAGGGGGCCCACGAGCAGTACTTC.